This T cell receptor (beta chain) was recovered during a study of T cells in Graves' hyperthyroidism and ophthalmopathy. Study background: Peripheral blood was acquired at first diagnosis, ahead of any therapy whatsoever.

The trim removed 5 bases at V and 7 bases at J, leaving 9 bases unmatched. The CDR3 is made up of 14 amino acids. The germline V gene has CDR1 SGHVS and CDR2 FNYEAQ. This clonotype was counted many times. The TCR beta CDR3 regions underwent amplification using RNA transcripts as the source. HTBI primers were used for first-round RT-PCR of the TCR CDR3. TCRdb recomputed calls from the multiplex PCR reads with MiXCR, one row per CDR3 protein. Of roughly 740,000 distinct CDR3 sequences listed, roughly 15% are singletons. Graves' hyperthyroidism without ophthalmopathy progression within 18 months was termed stable. Pregnant or lactating patients were excluded, as were those with uncontrolled infection or other autoimmune disease.

The receptor was isolated from a man younger than 35 with Graves' hyperthyroidism. Sequenced sample: blood. The V call is TRBV7-6, the J call TRBJ2-7; 9 bases are shared with TRBD2. DNA for the CDR3: TGTGCCAGCAGCCTTCAGCGGGAGGCGGGGGAGCAGTACTTC. Translation gives CASSLQREAGEQYF. Full variable domain (outside the CDR3, taken from reference TRBV7-6 and TRBJ2-7): GAGVSQSPRYKVTKRGQDVALRCDPISGHVSLYWYRQALGQGPEFLTYFNYEAQQDKSGLPNDRFSAERPEGSISTLTIQRTEQRDSAMYRCASSLQREAGEQYFGPGTRLTVT.